The subject of this entry is one TCR beta chain. The data originate from a study of OX40 agonist ivuxolimab in advanced cancers. Study-wide context: The treatment was a fully human IgG2 OX40 agonist, ivuxolimab. Dose-escalation patients were diagnosed with hepatocellular carcinoma, melanoma, renal cell cancer or head and neck cancer.

V lost 5 bases to trimming and J lost 0 bases; unmatched junction nucleotides: 15. The CDR3 has 19 amino acids. CDR1 is MNHEY, CDR2 SMNVEV, per germline (reference sequence). Sequencing was performed with immunoSEQ multiplex PCR; in TCRdb, only in-frame clones are kept and a portion is missing. The table records 12,000 to 15,000 clones, approximately 80% of them present only once. The clonotype comes from an adult with an advanced solid tumor such as melanoma, head and neck, liver or kidney cancer. The sample in question was CD4+ or CD8+ T cells sorted from blood, obtained in a trial of the OX40 agonist ivuxolimab. The chain uses TRBV27 and TRBJ1-5; 8 nucleotides agree with TRBD1. The CDR3 DNA reads TGTGCCAGCAGTCGAACTCAGGGGGCGGGCGGGGGTAGCAATCAGCCCCAGCATTTT. It yields the protein CASSRTQGAGGGSNQPQHF.